Shown below are 18 T cell receptor beta chains from a single sample sequenced in a study of Ad26.COV2.S vaccination and SARS-CoV-2 variants. Treatment meaning: roughly 19 received Ad26.COV2.S at low or high dose, single or two shots; about five received placebo; per-sample allocation not given. The samples were gathered on day 63 after the first injection of vaccine or placebo. Data came from immunoSEQ multiplex PCR; TCRdb stores just in-frame clones and leaves some out. This table has fewer than 800,000 clones, 89% appearing once. The starting material was peripheral blood, obtained in a trial of Ad26.COV2.S vaccine versus placebo. The receptors were gathered from a person aged 18 to 59 who received the Ad26.COV2.S COVID-19 vaccine or a placebo.

The J gene is TRBJ2-2, the V gene TRBV11-3; a possible D gene is TRBD1 (5 bases). The CDR3 has 12 amino acids. CDR1 and CDR2 (germline): SGHNT, YENEEA. Trimming stripped 5 bases from V and 8 bases from J, with 9 bases between. CDR3 loop: CASSTRAGELFF. The CDR3 DNA reads TGTGCCAGCAGCACCAGGGCGGGGGAGCTGTTTTTT.

V usage is TRBV18 and J usage is TRBJ1-6; D is unresolved. Looked up from germline, CDR1 is KGHSH and CDR2 is LQKENI. The V and J ends lost 1 base and 10 bases respectively, with 11 bases between them. The CDR3 consists of 14 residues. As DNA, the CDR3 is TGTGCCAGCTCACCACGAATGACCCCCTCACCCCTCCACTTT. As protein: CASSPRMTPSPLHF.

This clone was counted a few times. V is TRBV13 and J is TRBJ2-7; 11 bases agree with TRBD2. This CDR3 contains 15 residues. Germline assignment: CDR1 PRHDT and CDR2 FYEKMQ (reference sequence). The ends lost 5 bases at V and 3 bases at J; junction bases unmatched: 6. CDR3 in amino acids: CASSLTSGRGYEQYF. The CDR3 DNA is TGTGCCAGCAGCCTTACTAGCGGGAGAGGCTACGAGCAGTACTTC.

The chain is built from TRBV4-2 and TRBJ1-1; D is possibly TRBD1 (5 bases). V gave up 0 bases and J gave up 0 bases, with 11 bases separating them. This CDR3 comprises 16 residues. CDR1 LGHNA and CDR2 YNFKEQ come from the germline V gene. For the CDR3, the DNA is TGTGCCAGCAGCCAAGAGTCCGGGACCATGAACACTGAAGCTTTCTTT. Residues: CASSQESGTMNTEAFF.

The chain has TRBV7-8 and TRBJ1-2; D unclear. The length of the CDR3 is 15 residues. V lost 2 bases, J lost 0 bases, and 10 bases lay in between. From germline, CDR1 is SGHVS and CDR2 FQNEAQ. CDR3: CASSLYSASNYGYTF. Written as DNA, the CDR3 is TGTGCCAGCAGCTTATATTCAGCCTCTAACTATGGCTACACCTTC.

The count of this clone is one. V is TRBV11-3 and J is TRBJ2-7; no reliable D call. The V gene's germline CDR1 is SGHNT and CDR2 YENEEA. Trimming removed 3 bases from V and 3 bases from J, with 9 bases in between. The CDR3 runs 13 residues. CDR3 DNA: TGTGCCAGCAGCTTTTCGCCGGGCTACGAGCAGTACTTC. It specifies CASSFSPGYEQYF.

This chain uses TRBV9 with TRBJ1-1; D not resolved. The V and J ends lost 3 bases and 6 bases respectively, with 9 bases between them. Germline values: CDR1 SGDLS, CDR2 YYNGEE. This CDR3 comprises 12 residues. The CDR3 DNA reads as TGTGCCAGCAGCGCTGATAGCCCTGAAGCTTTCTTT. This sequence encodes CASSADSPEAFF.

This chain's CDR3 is CASSQPGTGTEAFF. In nucleotides, the CDR3 is TGCGCCAGCAGCCAACCGGGGACCGGGACCGAGGCTTTCTTT. The J gene is TRBJ1-1, the V gene TRBV4-1, with a tentative D call TRBD1 (5 bases). Trimming took 2 bases from V and 11 from J, leaving 18 bases between them. Germline lookup yields CDR1 MGHRA and CDR2 YSYEKL. There are 14 residues in the CDR3.

The rearrangement links TRBV7-6 to TRBJ1-2; 10 bases line up with TRBD1. CDR3 length: 14 residues. V lost 5 bases to trimming and J lost 8 bases; unmatched junction nucleotides: 8. The V gene's germline CDR1 is SGHVS and CDR2 FNYEAQ. The CDR3 DNA follows: TGTGCCAGCAGCCCACAGGGACAGGGGCGAGGCTACACCTTC. This sequence encodes CASSPQGQGRGYTF.

This clone was counted only a few times. The CDR3 DNA sequence: TGTGCCAGCAGTGGGACAGGGGGCAATGGCTACACCTTC. Its translation is CASSGTGGNGYTF. The chain joins TRBV6-6 to TRBJ1-2, with 12 nucleotides matching TRBD1. The CDR3 covers 13 residues. Germline values: CDR1 MNHNY, CDR2 SVGAGI (reference sequence). V shed 5 bases, J shed 6 bases, and the junction held 1 base outside the gene matches.

J is TRBJ1-1 and V is TRBV6-5, with D hard to call. There are 14 residues in the CDR3. Trimming left V 2 bases short and J 1 base short, with 8 bases between. Germline loops: CDR1 MNHEY, CDR2 SVGAGI. The CDR3 bases are TGTGCCAGCAGTTACACGGGGTCGAACACTGAAGCTTTCTTT. It yields the protein CASSYTGSNTEAFF.

The chain has TRBV3-1 (or the pseudogene TRBV3-2) and TRBJ1-1; D is unclear. Germline CDR1 is LGHDT and CDR2 is YNNKEL (reference sequence). The V and J ends lost 0 bases and 11 bases respectively, with 16 bases between them. CDR3 length: 14 residues. CDR3 residues: CASSQDGSLLGAFF. The CDR3 DNA reads as TGTGCCAGCAGCCAAGATGGGAGTCTGCTTGGGGCTTTCTTT.

This sequence joins TRBV3-1 (or the pseudogene TRBV3-2) and TRBJ2-2; D remains unclear. The CDR3 runs to 13 residues. Germline V lookup: CDR1 LGHDT, CDR2 YNNKEL (reference sequence). The germline V and J ends were trimmed by 3 bases and 5 bases, with 7 bases remaining between them. This CDR3 is CASSHRVTGELFF. CDR3 sequence (DNA): TGTGCCAGCAGCCATCGAGTAACCGGGGAGCTGTTTTTT.

V usage is TRBV7-6 and J usage is TRBJ2-1; 9 bases fit TRBD2. The CDR3 totals 14 residues. Trimming took 3 bases from V and 6 from J; bases not matched to a gene: 3. CDR1 is SGHVS and CDR2 is FNYEAQ in the germline V gene. The CDR3 nucleotides read TGTGCCAGCAGCTTCGGGACTAGCTCCAATGAGCAGTTCTTC. Translating it yields CASSFGTSSNEQFF.

The rearrangement links TRBV24-1 to TRBJ1-5, with 7 nucleotides matching TRBD1. V lost 6 bases and J lost 6; bases outside the gene matches: 7. The CDR3 is made up of 14 amino acids. CDR1 is KGHDR, CDR2 SFDVKD, per germline. CDR3 loop: CATSSETGIQPQHF. Written as DNA, the CDR3 is TGTGCCACCAGTTCGGAGACAGGGATTCAGCCCCAGCATTTT.

The chain joins TRBV5-6 to TRBJ2-1; D not certain. Trimming cost V 3 bases and J 5 bases, with 12 bases left between them. Germline V CDR1 and CDR2: SGHDT, YYEEEE. This CDR3 has 14 residues. CDR3 loop: CASSSPGRDNEQFF. In DNA, the CDR3 is TGTGCCAGCAGCTCACCGGGCCGAGACAATGAGCAGTTCTTC.

The chain employs TRBV6-1 and TRBJ2-4; D is uncertain. V lost 2 bases, J lost 0 bases, and 17 bases lay in between. The CDR3 spans 18 residues. Germline V gene sequence: CDR1 MNHNS, CDR2 SASEGT. The CDR3 loop reads CASSENWAAQRAKNIQYF. In DNA form, the CDR3 reads TGTGCCAGCAGTGAAAATTGGGCGGCCCAACGAGCCAAAAACATTCAGTACTTC.

The chain couples TRBV6-5 to TRBJ1-1; tentative D call: TRBD1 (5 bases). Germline lookup yields CDR1 MNHEY and CDR2 SVGAGI. V was trimmed by 7 bases and J by 6 bases, leaving 15 bases between them. The CDR3 covers 13 residues. The CDR3 DNA sequence: TGTGCCAGCACCTACCAGGGTGGGGCTGAAGCTTTCTTT. Protein product: CASTYQGGAEAFF.